A selection of T cell receptor beta chains follows, all from one sample in a study of OX40 agonist ivuxolimab in advanced cancers. Libraries were prepared by immunoSEQ multiplex PCR; TCRdb keeps only in-frame clonotypes and omits some of them. The sample has 76,000 or so clones; 85% are singletons. The source material was CD4+ or CD8+ T cells sorted from blood, sampled in a trial of the OX40 agonist ivuxolimab. Every receptor here comes from an adult with an advanced solid tumor such as melanoma, head and neck, liver or kidney cancer. The CDR3 runs from the conserved cysteine through the conserved F or W. The order of the fields is J gene, D gene, clone size, V gene, CDR3 DNA, CDR3 protein. The D gene is left open where the match is weak. Size is stated for part of the rows, as once, few or many counts, or as a class when the clone is expanded.

J: TRBJ1-6
D: -
size: few
V: TRBV19
DNA: TGTGCCAGTAGTATTAGGAGGGGAGGGAATTCACCCCTCCACTTT
CDR3: CASSIRRGGNSPLHF

J: TRBJ2-3
D: -
size: -
V: TRBV6-5
DNA: TGTGCCAGCAGCCTGGGACGCCTCCTCACAGATACGCAGTATTTT
CDR3: CASSLGRLLTDTQYF

J: TRBJ1-4
D: -
size: -
V: TRBV18
DNA: TGTGCCAGCTCTCCCTACGGGGGAGATGAAAAACTGTTTTTT
CDR3: CASSPYGGDEKLFF

J: TRBJ1-3
D: TRBD1
size: -
V: TRBV7-2
DNA: TGTGCCAGCAGCCCGCGACAGGGGGCATCGTGGGGAAACACCATATATTTT
CDR3: CASSPRQGASWGNTIYF

J: TRBJ2-1
D: -
size: -
V: TRBV6-1
DNA: TGTGCCAGCAGTTTAAGCAGGGCCTATGAGCAGTTCTTC
CDR3: CASSLSRAYEQFF

J: TRBJ2-3
D: -
size: -
V: TRBV5-1
DNA: TGCGCCAGCAGCTTGGAAGGGCGAGCGGCAAGCACAGATACGCAGTATTTT
CDR3: CASSLEGRAASTDTQYF

J: TRBJ2-7
D: TRBD1
size: -
V: TRBV10-3
DNA: TGTGCCATCGGGCGGACAGGCAGCCCCTACGAGCAGTACTTC
CDR3: CAIGRTGSPYEQYF

J: TRBJ1-2
D: -
size: few
V: TRBV27
DNA: TGTGCCAGCAGTTTTGGTAGGGGGGACTATGGCTACACCTTC
CDR3: CASSFGRGDYGYTF

J: TRBJ2-7
D: TRBD1
size: -
V: TRBV29-1
DNA: TGCAGCGTCCTCCCCTACAGGGGCGAAGCCTACGAGCAGTACTTC
CDR3: CSVLPYRGEAYEQYF

J: TRBJ2-3
D: -
size: -
V: TRBV6-6
DNA: TGTGCCAGCAGTCCCTCCACAGATACGCAGTATTTT
CDR3: CASSPSTDTQYF

J: TRBJ1-4
D: TRBD1
size: -
V: TRBV15
DNA: TGTGCCACCAGCGGCCGGGACAGGGGCGAAGGTGAAAAACTGTTTTTT
CDR3: CATSGRDRGEGEKLFF

J: TRBJ1-4
D: -
size: -
V: TRBV7-9
DNA: TGTGCCAGCAAGGGGCGCGGGGGTGAAAAACTGTTTTTT
CDR3: CASKGRGGEKLFF

J: TRBJ2-3
D: TRBD1
size: -
V: TRBV5-1
DNA: TGCGCCAGCGCCCCGGGACAGTCCACAGATACGCAGTATTTT
CDR3: CASAPGQSTDTQYF

J: TRBJ2-1
D: -
size: -
V: TRBV14
DNA: TGTGCCAGCAGCCAAGAAACCGGGTATGAGCAGTTCTTC
CDR3: CASSQETGYEQFF

J: TRBJ1-1
D: TRBD1
size: -
V: TRBV6-1
DNA: TGTGCCAGCATCGCCGGGACAGGGCGTACTGAAGCTTTCTTT
CDR3: CASIAGTGRTEAFF

J: TRBJ1-6
D: -
size: few
V: TRBV7-8
DNA: TGTGCCAGCAGCTTAATCTGGGGTCGACGTAGTTCACCCCTCCACTTT
CDR3: CASSLIWGRRSSPLHF

J: TRBJ2-5
D: TRBD1
size: -
V: TRBV14
DNA: TGTGCCAGCAGCCAACCTGGGACAGCCTCATTGACCCAGTACTTC
CDR3: CASSQPGTASLTQYF

J: TRBJ2-7
D: -
size: -
V: TRBV11-2
DNA: TGTGCCAGCAGTCCGATAGGGCGGGTGGAGCAGTACTTC
CDR3: CASSPIGRVEQYF

J: TRBJ2-2
D: -
size: -
V: TRBV7-2
DNA: TGTGCCAGCAGCAAAGGGGCGGGAAGGAACACCGGGGAGCTGTTTTTT
CDR3: CASSKGAGRNTGELFF

J: TRBJ1-4
D: TRBD1
size: -
V: TRBV6-5
DNA: TGTGCCAGCAGTTACCGTCGGCAGGGGGATGAAAAACTGTTTTTT
CDR3: CASSYRRQGDEKLFF

J: TRBJ1-2
D: TRBD1
size: -
V: TRBV4-1
DNA: TGCGCCAGCAGCCAAAGTACAGGGGCTGCTGGCTACACCTTC
CDR3: CASSQSTGAAGYTF

J: TRBJ2-3
D: -
size: -
V: TRBV12-5
DNA: TGTGCTAGTTCTAGGGAAAGGGCCGTAACAGATACGCAGTATTTT
CDR3: CASSRERAVTDTQYF

J: TRBJ1-1
D: TRBD1
size: medium-sized
V: TRBV7-3
DNA: TGTGCCAGCAGCCCGGACAGGGAGAGCACTGAAGCTTTCTTT
CDR3: CASSPDRESTEAFF

J: TRBJ2-5
D: -
size: few
V: TRBV29-1
DNA: TGCAGCGTGGGGCTGGGGGCAGAGACCCAGTACTTC
CDR3: CSVGLGAETQYF

J: TRBJ2-6
D: -
size: -
V: TRBV2
DNA: TGTGCCAGCAGTATCGAGGTCTCTGGGGCCAACGTCCTGACTTTC
CDR3: CASSIEVSGANVLTF

J: TRBJ1-6
D: -
size: -
V: TRBV5-4
DNA: TGTGCCAGCAGCTTGGGGACGGTCTATAATTCACCCCTCCACTTT
CDR3: CASSLGTVYNSPLHF

J: TRBJ2-3
D: -
size: -
V: TRBV4-3
DNA: TGCGCCAGCAGCCAAACCACAGGGAATAGGGCAGATACGCAGTATTTT
CDR3: CASSQTTGNRADTQYF

J: TRBJ1-5
D: -
size: -
V: TRBV19
DNA: TGTGCCACCATGGACAATTCGGGGGCGGGGTGGCAGCCCCAGCATTTT
CDR3: CATMDNSGAGWQPQHF

J: TRBJ2-5
D: -
size: once
V: TRBV9
DNA: TGTGCCAGCAGCCTAGGACTGGCCCAAGAGACCCAGTACTTC
CDR3: CASSLGLAQETQYF

J: TRBJ1-5
D: TRBD1
size: once
V: TRBV6-1
DNA: TGTGCCAGCGGGCTAGTGAGGGGGCTTGATCAGCCCCAGCATTTT
CDR3: CASGLVRGLDQPQHF

J: TRBJ1-6
D: -
size: -
V: TRBV30
DNA: TGTGCCTGGAGTCAATCGAGCGATTCACCCCTCCACTTT
CDR3: CAWSQSSDSPLHF

J: TRBJ1-1
D: -
size: few
V: TRBV10-3
DNA: TGTGCCACAACTAGGGACACTGAAGCTTTCTTT
CDR3: CATTRDTEAFF

J: TRBJ2-5
D: -
size: few
V: TRBV7-9
DNA: TGTGCCAGCAGCATTGACAGGATGAGCGAGACCCAGTACTTC
CDR3: CASSIDRMSETQYF

J: TRBJ1-4
D: -
size: -
V: TRBV25-1
DNA: TGTGCCAGCAGCCCCGCGGGACGCTTAAATGAAAAACTGTTTTTT
CDR3: CASSPAGRLNEKLFF

J: TRBJ1-1
D: -
size: -
V: TRBV19
DNA: TGTGCCAGTAGTATAGTTTTAGGGAAGGCTTTCTTT
CDR3: CASSIVLGKAFF

J: TRBJ1-5
D: TRBD1
size: -
V: TRBV2
DNA: TGTGCCAGCAGTTCCGGACAGGGGAATCAGCCCCAGCATTTT
CDR3: CASSSGQGNQPQHF

J: TRBJ1-5
D: -
size: -
V: TRBV2
DNA: TGTGCCAGTAGCTCACAGGCCGGCAATCAGCCCCAGCATTTT
CDR3: CASSSQAGNQPQHF

J: TRBJ1-1
D: -
size: -
V: TRBV30
DNA: TGTGCCTGGAGTGTAGGTGGCAGATACACTGAAGCTTTCTTT
CDR3: CAWSVGGRYTEAFF

J: TRBJ2-7
D: -
size: -
V: TRBV4-1
DNA: TGCGCCAGCAGCCAGGGATTCACAGGGAACGCCTACGAGCAGTACTTC
CDR3: CASSQGFTGNAYEQYF

J: TRBJ1-1
D: -
size: few
V: TRBV29-1
DNA: TGCAGCGCCGGGAGGGAGAACACTGAAGCTTTCTTT
CDR3: CSAGRENTEAFF

J: TRBJ1-2
D: TRBD1
size: -
V: TRBV7-2
DNA: TGTGCCAGCAGCTACAGGGGAAGGGATGGCTACACCTTC
CDR3: CASSYRGRDGYTF

J: TRBJ1-6
D: TRBD1
size: -
V: TRBV4-3
DNA: TGCGCCAGCAGCCAAGAAACGGACAGGGGCAATTCACCCCTCCACTTT
CDR3: CASSQETDRGNSPLHF

J: TRBJ2-7
D: -
size: few
V: TRBV29-1
DNA: TGCAGCGTCCGGACGGGGACCTACGAGCAGTACTTC
CDR3: CSVRTGTYEQYF

J: TRBJ1-2
D: -
size: -
V: TRBV12-5
DNA: TGTGCTAGTGGTTTTTCTGGCTATGGCTACACCTTC
CDR3: CASGFSGYGYTF

J: TRBJ2-3
D: TRBD2
size: -
V: TRBV15
DNA: TGTGCCACCAGCAGTGTACTAGCGGGGGTCCCCCGTGGAGATACGCAGTATTTT
CDR3: CATSSVLAGVPRGDTQYF

J: TRBJ2-3
D: -
size: -
V: TRBV7-2
DNA: TGTGCCAGCAGCTTTGTTAGCGCTATAGATACGCAGTATTTT
CDR3: CASSFVSAIDTQYF

J: TRBJ1-2
D: -
size: -
V: TRBV5-4
DNA: TGTGCCAGCAGCCCCCTCGGGTCCTATGGCTACACCTTC
CDR3: CASSPLGSYGYTF

J: TRBJ1-4
D: -
size: -
V: TRBV7-9
DNA: TGTGCCAGCAGCGAGAGCGGAGCTGCAACTAATGAAAAACTGTTTTTT
CDR3: CASSESGAATNEKLFF

J: TRBJ2-3
D: -
size: -
V: TRBV4-1
DNA: TGCGCCAGCAGCCAAGTTTCAGGTCTAGGATCGCAGTATTTT
CDR3: CASSQVSGLGSQYF

J: TRBJ2-1
D: -
size: -
V: TRBV18
DNA: TGTGCCAGCTCACCACCAAGGGGGAGCTCCTACAATGAGCAGTTCTTC
CDR3: CASSPPRGSSYNEQFF

J: TRBJ1-5
D: TRBD1
size: -
V: TRBV19
DNA: TGTGCCAGTAGTAATCGGGACAGGGGCGGCTCCCGAAATCAGCCCCAGCATTTT
CDR3: CASSNRDRGGSRNQPQHF

J: TRBJ2-5
D: TRBD1
size: -
V: TRBV12-5
DNA: TGTGCTAGTGGTTTGGGAGTTACAACAGGGGGCCAAGAGACCCAGTACTTC
CDR3: CASGLGVTTGGQETQYF

J: TRBJ1-4
D: -
size: -
V: TRBV11-2
DNA: TGTGCCAGCAAACAAGAACAGGGATCTAATGAAAAACTGTTTTTT
CDR3: CASKQEQGSNEKLFF

J: TRBJ1-4
D: -
size: -
V: TRBV4-1
DNA: TGCGCCAGCAGCCGGGTGGGGGGACATGAAAAACTGTTTTTT
CDR3: CASSRVGGHEKLFF

J: TRBJ2-2
D: -
size: -
V: TRBV6-5
DNA: TGTGCCAGCAGGGAGAGGGGGGTGAACACCGGGGAGCTGTTTTTT
CDR3: CASRERGVNTGELFF

J: TRBJ1-2
D: -
size: -
V: TRBV4-2
DNA: TGTGCCAGCAGCTCGGGGGGGCTCTATGGCTACACCTTC
CDR3: CASSSGGLYGYTF

J: TRBJ2-7
D: TRBD2
size: -
V: TRBV9
DNA: TGTGCCAGCAGCGTAGCTAGTAGCGGGCGCTCCTACGAGCAGTACTTC
CDR3: CASSVASSGRSYEQYF

J: TRBJ1-5
D: TRBD1
size: once
V: TRBV30
DNA: TGTGCCTGGAGACAGGGGGCGAATAGCAATCAGCCCCAGCATTTT
CDR3: CAWRQGANSNQPQHF

J: TRBJ1-2
D: -
size: -
V: TRBV6-1
DNA: TGTGCCAGCAGCACCGACCTGAACTATGGCTACACCTTC
CDR3: CASSTDLNYGYTF